This T cell receptor (beta chain) was found in a study of blood T cell repertoires in COVID-19. Germline V CDR1 and CDR2: SGHDT, YYEEEE. Trimming removed 1 base at V and 5 bases at J, with 7 bases between. There are 13 residues in the CDR3. Method: immunoSEQ multiplex PCR; TCRdb's copy keeps in-frame clones and lacks some. The table includes under 200,000 clones, around four fifths detected once. The receptor comes from a woman aged 45-65 years in a cohort exposed to, infected with or recovered from COVID-19 (not recorded which). Sequenced sample: PBMCs or T cells enriched from blood (not recorded which). The chain employs TRBV5-6 and TRBJ2-4; perhaps TRBD1 as D (5 bases). The CDR3 nucleotides read TGTGCCAGCAGCTTGCAGGGTGAAAACATTCAGTACTTC. This translates into CASSLQGENIQYF.